Listed here are 22 T cell receptor beta chains from one sample, sequenced in a study of Graves' ophthalmopathy and Graves' hyperthyroidism. RNA transcripts provided the template for amplifying TCR beta CDR3 regions. A first-round RT-PCR used HTBI primers, followed by a second-round multiplex PCR. From the multiplex PCR reads, TCRdb called clonotypes with MiXCR, one entry per CDR3 protein. The sample contains 150,000 to 200,000 distinct CDR3 sequences, approximately 38% of which appear only once. Source material: peripheral blood. The receptor set was obtained from a woman aged 40 to 55 with Graves' ophthalmopathy.

This clonotype was counted ten times or more. The genes are TRBV12-3 or TRBV12-4 and TRBJ1-2, with a tentative D call TRBD1 (6 bases). The CDR3 totals 14 residues. Trimming took 5 bases from V and 8 from J, leaving 18 bases between them. The chain's CDR3 is CASSRGAGLAGYTF. CDR3 nucleotide sequence: TGTGCCAGCAGTCGGGGGGCGGGGTTGGCGGGCTACACCTTC.

This clonotype has a count of ten or more. This chain joins TRBV4-2 and TRBJ1-1; weak D call: TRBD1 (6 bases). V was pared by 4 bases and J by 0 bases, with 18 bases between. The germline CDR1 and CDR2 sequences are LGHNA and YNFKEQ. CDR3 length: 17 amino acids. The CDR3 nucleotides are TGTGCCAGCAGCCGAACCGGACAGAGCCCTATGAACACTGAAGCTTTCTTT. It specifies CASSRTGQSPMNTEAFF.

This clonotype was detected ten times or more. The chain links TRBV12-3 or TRBV12-4 to TRBJ1-2; tentative D call: TRBD1 (5 bases). Between the trimmed V and J ends, which lost 5 bases and 13 bases, there was a span of 11 bases. This CDR3 is built from 10 residues. The CDR3 region is CASSQGVSTF. The CDR3 coding sequence is TGTGCCAGCAGTCAGGGAGTTTCCACCTTC.

This clonotype was recorded a few times. The V gene is TRBV28, the J gene TRBJ1-2; D not resolved. In germline, CDR1 is MDHEN, CDR2 SYDVKM. V lost 5 bases and J lost 4, with 8 bases in between. The CDR3 contains 12 residues. This CDR3 is CASSPIGYGYTF. As DNA, the CDR3 is TGTGCCAGCAGTCCAATCGGCTATGGCTACACCTTC.

The V call is TRBV28, the J call TRBJ2-7; tentatively, D is TRBD1 (6 bases). CDR1 MDHEN and CDR2 SYDVKM come from the germline V gene. Trimming removed 7 bases from V and 3 bases from J, with 13 bases in between. The CDR3 totals 13 residues. The CDR3 loop is CASKTLQGYEQYF. CDR3 nucleotide sequence: TGTGCCAGCAAAACTCTACAGGGCTACGAGCAGTACTTC.

This clonotype was seen repeatedly, ten times or more. The chain links TRBV11-3 to TRBJ2-7, with TRBD2 matching 14 bases. After removal of 5 bases from V and 0 bases from J, the junction contained 6 bases not matched to a gene. This CDR3 comprises 17 residues. Looked up from germline, CDR1 is SGHNT and CDR2 is YENEEA. The CDR3 DNA follows: TGTGCCAGCAGCCTGGGACTAGCGGGGGCCATCTCCTACGAGCAGTACTTC. Amino acids: CASSLGLAGAISYEQYF.

This clonotype was picked up many times. The J gene is TRBJ1-1, the V gene TRBV19, with a weak D call TRBD1 (5 bases). Looked up from germline, CDR1 is LNHDA and CDR2 is SQIVND (reference sequence). CDR3 length equals 15 residues. The V and J ends lost 2 bases and 4 bases respectively, with 14 bases between them. The CDR3: CASSILPPRGTEAFF. The CDR3 DNA sequence: TGTGCCAGTAGTATACTGCCCCCAAGGGGCACTGAAGCTTTCTTT. Filled out from reference TRBV19 and TRBJ1-1, the complete variable domain reads DGGITQSPKYLFRKEGQNVTLSCEQNLNHDAMYWYRQDPGQGLRLIYYSQIVNDFQKGDIAEGYSVSREKKESFPLTVTSAQKNPTAFYLCASSILPPRGTEAFFGQGTRLTVV.

The chain recombines TRBV12-3 or TRBV12-4 with TRBJ1-2; D unclear. V gave up 4 bases and J gave up 2 bases, with 11 bases separating them. The CDR3 covers 14 residues. The CDR3 sequence is CASSWRRPNYGYTF. As DNA, the CDR3 is TGTGCCAGCAGTTGGAGAAGACCGAACTATGGCTACACCTTC.

The chain employs TRBV7-2 and TRBJ1-6; D is undetermined. With 5 bases removed from V and 6 bases from J, the gap between germline ends came to 14 bases. Germline lookup yields CDR1 SGHTA and CDR2 FQGNSA. The CDR3 consists of 15 residues. Here the CDR3 DNA reads TGTGCCAGCAGCCTTAACGGGGTTCCTAATTCACCCCTCCACTTT. Encoded protein: CASSLNGVPNSPLHF.

This clonotype was seen only a few times. This rearrangement joins TRBV6-4 to TRBJ2-5, with 15 bases aligning to TRBD2. CDR1 and CDR2 (germline): MRHNA, SNTAGT. J lost 2 bases, V lost 8 bases, and 12 bases had no gene match. The CDR3 extends over 18 amino acids. In nucleotides, the CDR3 is TGTGCCAGCCGGACTAGCGGGAGGGGGCGGACGCTTCAAGAGACCCAGTACTTC. As protein: CASRTSGRGRTLQETQYF.

This clonotype was recorded at least ten times. The V call is TRBV11-1, the J call TRBJ1-5; TRBD1 matches 7 bases. Germline V gene sequence: CDR1 SGHAT, CDR2 FQDESV (reference sequence). The CDR3 totals 15 residues. V dropped 1 base and J dropped 3; count of bases not matched to a gene: 3. This CDR3 is CASSLGTGDNQPQHF. The CDR3 DNA reads TGTGCCAGCAGCTTAGGGACAGGAGACAATCAGCCCCAGCATTTT.

This clonotype was observed many times. The chain joins TRBV28 to TRBJ2-7; no firm D call. The CDR3 runs 16 residues. V was cut by 3 bases and J by 0 bases, with 15 bases left in between. From germline, CDR1 is MDHEN and CDR2 SYDVKM. CDR3 protein: CASSFDVATSSYEQYF. Written as DNA, the CDR3 is TGTGCCAGCAGTTTTGATGTGGCTACGAGCTCCTACGAGCAGTACTTC.

This clonotype showed up many times. The chain recombines TRBV14 with TRBJ2-5; 8 bases align to TRBD1. Per germline, CDR1 SGHDN and CDR2 FVKESK. The V segment lost 4 bases and the J segment 5 bases; nucleotides outside the gene matches: 3. This CDR3 comprises 13 residues. The CDR3 loop reads CASSRRDRETQYF. CDR3 DNA sequence: TGTGCCAGCAGCCGCCGGGACAGGGAGACCCAGTACTTC.

V is TRBV7-3 and J is TRBJ2-7; D perhaps matches TRBD2 (5 bases). Trimming took 1 base from V and 6 from J, leaving 13 bases between them. The CDR3 contains 14 residues. The germline V gene encodes CDR1 SGHTA and CDR2 FQGTGA. This CDR3 reads CASSLRLMGAEQYF. The CDR3 nucleotides are TGTGCCAGCAGCTTAAGGTTGATGGGAGCCGAGCAGTACTTC.

The genes are TRBV12-3 or TRBV12-4 and TRBJ1-1, with TRBD1 identical over 9 bases. The CDR3 extends over 13 amino acids. The V gene end was trimmed by 5 bases and the J gene end by 11 bases; junction bases not matched to a gene: 9. This chain's CDR3 is CASSPGTGTRAFF. DNA of the CDR3: TGTGCCAGCAGTCCGGGGACAGGGACACGTGCTTTCTTT.

This clonotype was detected many times. The rearrangement links TRBV12-3 or TRBV12-4 to TRBJ1-6; 8 positions match TRBD1. J lost 7 bases, V lost 4 bases, and 0 bases had no gene match. The CDR3 sequence is 13 residues long. The CDR3 here is CASSWDRNSPLHF. The CDR3 DNA reads as TGTGCCAGCAGTTGGGACAGGAATTCACCCCTCCACTTT.

V is TRBV20-1 and J is TRBJ2-5, with 7 positions matching TRBD2. In germline, CDR1 is DFQATT, CDR2 SNEGSKA (reference sequence). This CDR3 comprises 14 residues. The V gene end was trimmed by 1 base and the J gene end by 7 bases; junction bases not matched to a gene: 9. DNA for the CDR3: TGCAGTGCTAGAGGACTAGTGGGAGGGATGACCCAGTACTTC. Protein product: CSARGLVGGMTQYF.

The chain uses TRBV15 and TRBJ1-3; D not resolved. V was shortened by 1 base and J by 3 bases, with 13 bases between the two germline ends. The CDR3 contains 16 residues. CDR1 and CDR2 (germline): LNHNV, YYDKDF (reference sequence). The CDR3 DNA reads TGTGCCACCAGCAGAGGTACCACCCTGGGTGGAAACACCATATATTTT. Its protein product is CATSRGTTLGGNTIYF.

As for this clonotype: The CDR3 does not end in the conserved phenylalanine or tryptophan, so this is likely a read error. The gene calls are TRBV2 and TRBJ1-2; D might be TRBD1 (6 bases). The CDR3 is made up of 14 amino acids. The germline V and J ends were trimmed by 1 base and 3 bases, with 9 bases remaining between them. CDR1 SNHLY and CDR2 FYNNEI come from the germline V gene. The CDR3 DNA is TGTGCCAGCAGTGAAGGAGGGGGGTACTATGGCTACACCCTC. Protein: CASSEGGGYYGYTL.

This clonotype was detected only once. The chain employs TRBV6-2 or TRBV6-3 and TRBJ2-6; TRBD1 agrees at 7 bases. CDR3 length: 19 residues. Per the germline V gene, CDR1 is MNHEY and CDR2 is SVGEGT. J gave up 7 bases and V 0 bases, and 15 bases lay outside the gene matches. In DNA form, the CDR3 reads TGTGCCAGCAGTTACTCGATAGACAGGGTGTCTCTGGGAGCCAACGTCCTGACTTTC. Translating gives CASSYSIDRVSLGANVLTF.

This clonotype was seen many times. V is TRBV6-5 and J is TRBJ2-5; tentatively, D is TRBD1 (6 bases). V was pared by 3 bases and J by 2 bases, with 13 bases between. The CDR3 is made up of 15 amino acids. Germline CDR1 and CDR2: MNHEY and SVGAGI. Here the CDR3 DNA reads TGTGCCAGCAGTTATGGTACAGGGAGACAAGAGACCCAGTACTTC. Translation: CASSYGTGRQETQYF.

This clonotype was seen ten or more times. The chain couples TRBV7-6 to TRBJ1-2; D unclear. The V and J ends lost 1 base and 8 bases respectively, with 11 bases between them. Looked up from germline, CDR1 is SGHVS and CDR2 is FNYEAQ. The CDR3 is made up of 13 amino acids. Here the CDR3 reads CASSLGSGFGYTF. DNA for the CDR3: TGTGCCAGCAGCTTAGGTTCGGGTTTCGGCTACACCTTC.